This T cell receptor beta chain was profiled in a study of beta chain features in type 1 diabetes. The whole isolated RNA underwent reverse transcription, so sequencing captured expressed TCRB transcripts. The data were produced by immunoSEQ multiplex PCR, yet TCRdb's version contains in-frame clones alone and is incomplete. The table shows 120,000 to 150,000 clones, with around 50% occurring only once. Comments on this clone: Its antigen is currently unknown.

Trimming cost V 5 bases and J 12 bases; bases outside gene matches: 10. CDR3 length: 12 residues. CDR1 and CDR2 from the germline V gene are MDHEN and SYDVKM. Study results and caveats: A PCR bias possibly favoring shorter templates would apply equally to patients and controls.

The gene calls are TRBV28 and TRBJ2-7; 7 bases match TRBD1. The clonotype comes from a man in his late teens or twenties in good health. Sequenced: Tregs from blood. CDR3 protein: CASSPRKQGWYF. For the CDR3, the DNA is TGTGCCAGCAGTCCTCGCAAACAGGGGTGGTACTTC.